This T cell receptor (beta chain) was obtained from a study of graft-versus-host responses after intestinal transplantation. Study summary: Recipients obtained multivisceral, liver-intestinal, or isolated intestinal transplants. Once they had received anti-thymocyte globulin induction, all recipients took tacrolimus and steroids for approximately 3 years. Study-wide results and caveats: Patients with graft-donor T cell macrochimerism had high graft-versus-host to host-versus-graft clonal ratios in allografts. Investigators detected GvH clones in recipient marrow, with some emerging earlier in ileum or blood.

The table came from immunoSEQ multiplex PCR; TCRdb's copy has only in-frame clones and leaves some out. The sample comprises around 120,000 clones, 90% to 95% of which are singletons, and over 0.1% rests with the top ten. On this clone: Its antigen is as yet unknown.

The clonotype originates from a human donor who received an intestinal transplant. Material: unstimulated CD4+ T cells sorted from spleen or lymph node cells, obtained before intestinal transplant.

The CDR3 sequence is CASSLSGTGIDHEQFF. The CDR3 bases are TGTGCCAGCAGCTTAAGTGGGACAGGGATTGACCATGAGCAGTTCTTC. The genes are TRBV7-3 and TRBJ2-1; 9 nucleotides align to TRBD1. This CDR3 spans 16 amino acids. V dropped 1 base and J dropped 8; count of bases not matched to a gene: 9. CDR1 is SGHTA and CDR2 is FQGTGA in the germline V gene. The entire variable domain, with the rest obtained from reference TRBV7-3 and TRBJ2-1, is as follows: GAGVSQTPSNKVTEKGKYVELRCDPISGHTALYWYRQSLGQGPEFLIYFQGTGAADDSGLPNDRFFAVRPEGSVSTLKIQRTERGDSAVYLCASSLSGTGIDHEQFFGPGTRLTVL.